This T cell receptor beta chain was documented in a study of T cells expressing NK-cell markers. TCRdb derives one entry per CDR3 protein from the 5' RACE reads, leaving out DNA. Its clone listing holds roughly 160,000 distinct CDR3 sequences. Germline V CDR1 and CDR2: SGHTS, YDEGEE. CDR3 length: 17 residues. The sequenced sample was blood T cells: a sorted CD56 or NKG2C T cell subset, CD4+ or CD8+ T cells, or bulk PBMC T cells (not recorded which). V is TRBV5-8 and J is TRBJ2-1; the D gene TCRdb calls, TRBD1, cannot be checked with no DNA. The receptor's source is a woman between 18 and 75 years old in good health. CDR3 sequence reads: CASSLPNTRWSYNEQFF.